Presented here are 18 T cell receptor beta chains from one specimen sequenced in a study of T-cell memory formation after mild COVID-19. TCRdb processed the 5' RACE reads anew with MiXCR; each CDR3 protein has one entry. The table has fewer than 250,000 distinct CDR3 sequences, around 25% seen once. The sample taken for sequencing was PBMCs or a T cell subset sorted from them (not recorded which). Source of these receptors: an adult woman who had mild COVID-19 (a few samples of this study predate the infection). Cell type and time point are not known.

The chain employs TRBV7-2 and TRBJ2-2; 8 bases agree with TRBD1. This CDR3 comprises 16 residues. Germline loops: CDR1 SGHTA, CDR2 FQGNSA. Germline trimming cut 4 bases from V and 1 base from J; bases unmatched to any gene: 5. The CDR3 here is CASSYYRGRNTGELFF. In DNA form, the CDR3 reads TGTGCCAGCAGCTATTACAGGGGGAGGAACACCGGGGAGCTGTTTTTT.

The rearrangement links TRBV5-1 to TRBJ2-3; TRBD2 is a possible D gene (5 bases). The CDR3 sequence is 15 residues long. V lost 4 bases and J lost 4, with 16 bases in between. CDR1 SGHRS and CDR2 YFSETQ come from the germline V gene. Written as DNA, the CDR3 is TGCGCCAGCAGCGGACTCCCCACCAGCCCAGATACGCAGTATTTT. Translating it yields CASSGLPTSPDTQYF.

The chain links TRBV5-1 to TRBJ2-1; D tentatively fits TRBD1 or TRBD2 (6 bases each). This CDR3 spans 12 amino acids. V was clipped by 5 bases and J by 9 bases, with 12 bases between them. Germline V gene lookup returns CDR1 SGHRS and CDR2 YFSETQ. The CDR3 protein is CASSLRGVEQFF. DNA for the CDR3: TGCGCCAGCAGTTTAAGGGGGGTTGAGCAGTTCTTC.

The CDR3 region has the DNA TGTGCCAGCAGCAGCCAGGGGCGTAGCACAGATACGCAGTATTTT. The encoded protein is CASSSQGRSTDTQYF. The V and J genes are TRBV2 and TRBJ2-3, with a tentative D call TRBD1 (6 bases). Germline V gene sequence: CDR1 SNHLY, CDR2 FYNNEI. V lost 6 bases and J lost 0, with 13 bases in between. The CDR3 extends over 15 amino acids.

This clonotype came up a few times. The V gene is TRBV5-1, the J gene TRBJ2-3, with 12 bases matching TRBD1. From germline, CDR1 is SGHRS and CDR2 YFSETQ. J was trimmed by 5 bases and V by 6 bases; bases with no gene match: 7. The CDR3 has 15 amino acids. The CDR3 nucleotides read TGCGCCAGCACCACCCGGGACAGGGGGCGAGATACGCAGTATTTT. It encodes CASTTRDRGRDTQYF.

This chain joins TRBV12-3 or TRBV12-4 and TRBJ2-1; tentatively, D is TRBD2 (7 bases). V was shortened by 6 bases and J by 10 bases, with 25 bases between the two germline ends. The CDR3 consists of 16 residues. CDR3 sequence reads: CASRQAAGGPSGEQFF. The CDR3 DNA sequence: TGTGCCAGCAGGCAAGCCGCCGGGGGGCCCTCCGGAGAGCAGTTCTTC.

The chain has TRBV25-1 and TRBJ1-4; D uncertain. The CDR3 loop spans 15 amino acids. Trimming stripped 1 base from V and 7 bases from J, with 13 bases between. The germline CDR1 and CDR2 sequences are MGHDK and SYGVNS. CDR3 sequence reads: CASSEFGGVIEKLFF. DNA for the CDR3: TGTGCCAGCAGTGAATTCGGTGGGGTGATTGAAAAACTGTTTTTT.

This clonotype was recorded a few times. V gene TRBV7-2 combines with J gene TRBJ1-2; D not certain. V lost 4 bases to trimming and J lost 1 base, with 16 bases between them. The CDR3 runs to 16 residues. Germline CDR1 reads SGHTA; CDR2 reads FQGNSA. In nucleotides, the CDR3 is TGTGCCAGCAGCTATTTGGGAGTAGCCTATAACTATGGCTACACCTTC. Amino acids: CASSYLGVAYNYGYTF.

The rearrangement joins TRBV7-8 to TRBJ2-3, with D perhaps given as TRBD1 or TRBD2 (6 bases each). Germline CDR1 and CDR2: SGHVS and FQNEAQ. The V gene lost 0 bases and the J gene lost 3 bases, with 13 bases spanning the gap. The CDR3 runs 16 residues. The CDR3 spells CASSLAPRGRTDTQYF. CDR3 DNA: TGTGCCAGCAGCTTAGCGCCGAGGGGGAGGACAGATACGCAGTATTTT.

In nucleotides, the CDR3 is TGTGCCAGCAAACCAGGACAGGGTGGCACCGGGGAGCTGTTTTTT. This encodes CASKPGQGGTGELFF. The J gene is TRBJ2-2, the V gene TRBV12-3 or TRBV12-4, with 8 bases that match TRBD1. The CDR3 runs 15 residues. Trimming removed 7 bases from V and 4 bases from J; junction bases left unmatched: 8.

This clonotype has a handful of counts. This rearrangement joins TRBV7-2 to TRBJ2-1, with D uncertain. V lost 1 base and J lost 7, with 8 bases in between. CDR1 and CDR2 (germline): SGHTA, FQGNSA. The CDR3 has 13 residues. The CDR3 DNA is TGTGCCAGCAGCTTAGATCTATCGAATGAGCAGTTCTTC. This translates into CASSLDLSNEQFF.

The gene calls are TRBV6-9 and TRBJ2-7; D unresolved. CDR3 length: 14 amino acids. V lost 9 bases and J lost 1, with 16 bases in between. Germline V gives CDR1 MNHGY, CDR2 SVAAGI. DNA for the CDR3: TGTGCCAGTTCCGGGCAGCCCGATTCCTACGAGCAGTACTTC. This sequence encodes CASSGQPDSYEQYF.

The V call is TRBV7-9, the J call TRBJ1-1; D is undetermined. With 5 bases removed from V and 0 bases from J, the gap between germline ends came to 10 bases. CDR1 and CDR2 (germline): SEHNR, FQNEAQ (reference sequence). The CDR3 consists of 14 residues. CDR3 nucleotides: TGTGCCAGCAGCCCACAGATCATGAACACTGAAGCTTTCTTT. Its protein product is CASSPQIMNTEAFF.

This clonotype came up many times. The V and J genes are TRBV10-3 and TRBJ2-1, with 12 bases that match TRBD2. The CDR3 totals 16 residues. V shed 2 bases and J 7 bases; nucleotides not matched to a gene: 6. The V gene's germline CDR1 is ENHRY and CDR2 SYGVKD. The CDR3 DNA reads as TGTGCCATCAGTGAGGCGACTAGCGGGAGAGGAAATGAGCAGTTCTTC. Translated, it gives CAISEATSGRGNEQFF.

J is TRBJ2-3 and V is TRBV20-1; 9 bases fit TRBD2. Unmatched junction bases numbered 5, after V lost 3 bases and J lost 4 bases. This CDR3 contains 14 residues. Germline assignment: CDR1 DFQATT and CDR2 SNEGSKA (reference sequence). The CDR3 loop reads CSASGTSGPDTQYF. In nucleotides, the CDR3 is TGCAGTGCTAGTGGCACTAGCGGGCCAGATACGCAGTATTTT.

This clonotype was seen many times. The V and J genes are TRBV20-1 and TRBJ2-6; D unclear. V was cut by 1 base and J by 2 bases, with 12 bases left in between. The length of the CDR3 is 16 residues. Germline V gene sequence: CDR1 DFQATT, CDR2 SNEGSKA (reference sequence). This CDR3 reads CSARVSIITGANVLTF. DNA for the CDR3: TGCAGTGCTAGAGTTTCCATCATCACTGGGGCCAACGTCCTGACTTTC.

The chain uses TRBV29-1 and TRBJ2-4, with unresolved D. With 1 base removed from V and 5 bases from J, the gap between germline ends came to 6 bases. Germline values: CDR1 SQVTM, CDR2 ANQGSEA. The CDR3 sequence is 12 residues long. In DNA form, the CDR3 reads TGCAGCGTTGAAGGCGTCGAAAACATTCAGTACTTC. Its protein is CSVEGVENIQYF. Drawing the rest from reference TRBV29-1 and TRBJ2-4, the complete variable domain is SAVISQKPSRDICQRGTSLTIQCQVDSQVTMMFWYRQQPGQSLTLIATANQGSEATYESGFVIDKFPISRPNLTFSTLTVSNMSPEDSSIYLCSVEGVENIQYFGAGTRLSVL.

This sequence joins TRBV11-2 and TRBJ2-2; 10 bases align to TRBD2. The germline CDR1 and CDR2 sequences are SGHAT and FQNNGV. V lost 4 bases and J lost 5; bases outside the gene matches: 10. The CDR3 is made up of 17 amino acids. The chain's CDR3 is CASSSHQPSGRTGELFF. The CDR3 DNA reads as TGTGCCAGCAGCTCGCATCAGCCTAGCGGGAGAACCGGGGAGCTGTTTTTT. Full variable domain (outside the CDR3, taken from reference TRBV11-2 and TRBJ2-2): EAGVAQSPRYKIIEKRQSVAFWCNPISGHATLYWYQQILGQGPKLLIQFQNNGVVDDSQLPKDRFSAERLKGVDSTLKIQPAKLEDSAVYLCASSSHQPSGRTGELFFGEGSRLTVL.